Below are 16 T cell receptor beta chains sequenced from a single sample in a study of cytomegalovirus exposure and HLA in healthy donors. The assay was immunoSEQ multiplex PCR, and TCRdb's table has in-frame clones only and misses some. This sample has approximately 270,000 clones, with more than 75% found just once. The sequenced sample was PBMCs. All receptors derive from a man aged 18 to 35 in good health and CMV-seropositive.

The CDR3 spells CASSPARGNTEAFF. For the CDR3, the DNA is TGTGCCAGCAGTCCCGCCAGGGGAAATACTGAAGCTTTCTTT. The V gene is TRBV6-5, the J gene TRBJ1-1; D is possibly TRBD1 (6 bases). This CDR3 has 14 amino acids. The germline V gene has CDR1 MNHEY and CDR2 SVGAGI. Deletions cut 5 bases from V and 5 bases from J, with 15 bases between.

This sequence joins TRBV9 and TRBJ1-4; 10 positions agree with TRBD1. The V segment lost 5 bases and the J segment 7 bases; nucleotides outside the gene matches: 5. The germline gives CDR1 SGDLS, CDR2 YYNGEE. This CDR3 region has 14 residues. CDR3 nucleotide sequence: TGTGCCAGCAGTCCCGACAGGGGGCGTGAAAAACTGTTTTTT. This sequence encodes CASSPDRGREKLFF.

This chain joins TRBV10-2 and TRBJ1-2, with D perhaps TRBD1 (6 bases). Trimming cost V 2 bases and J 8 bases, with 15 bases left between them. CDR1 is WSHSY, CDR2 SAAADI, per germline. This CDR3 has 14 amino acids. The CDR3 here is CASSEASRGQGYTF. CDR3 DNA: TGCGCCAGCAGTGAGGCCTCTCGGGGACAAGGCTACACCTTC.

The rearrangement links TRBV29-1 to TRBJ2-7; D ambiguous. Trimming removed 4 bases from V and 7 bases from J, with 11 bases in between. Germline values: CDR1 SQVTM, CDR2 ANQGSEA. This CDR3 spans 11 amino acids. The CDR3 DNA reads TGCAGCGTTGTGTCTTGGGGTGAGCAGTACTTC. As protein: CSVVSWGEQYF.

This clone appeared a few times. The V call is TRBV6-5, the J call TRBJ1-5, with D perhaps matching TRBD1 (5 bases). V was clipped by 5 bases and J by 10 bases, with 21 bases between them. Germline V gene data show CDR1 as MNHEY and CDR2 as SVGAGI. This CDR3 has 15 residues. Here the CDR3 reads CASSPGPAKNRPQHF. The DNA for the CDR3 is TGTGCCAGCAGTCCGGGGCCCGCGAAGAATAGACCCCAGCATTTT.

The rearrangement links TRBV7-2 to TRBJ2-1; 12 bases match TRBD2. This CDR3 is 15 amino acids long. After removal of 0 bases from V and 9 bases from J, the junction contained 3 bases not matched to a gene. CDR1 and CDR2 (germline): SGHTA, FQGNSA. Here the CDR3 reads CASSLAASGRGEQFF. Written as DNA, the CDR3 is TGTGCCAGCAGCTTAGCGGCTAGCGGGAGGGGTGAGCAGTTCTTC. The entire variable domain, with the rest obtained from reference TRBV7-2 and TRBJ2-1, is as follows: GAGVSQSPSNKVTEKGKDVELRCDPISGHTALYWYRQSLGQGLEFLIYFQGNSAPDKSGLPSDRFSAERTGGSVSTLTIQRTQQEDSAVYLCASSLAASGRGEQFFGPGTRLTVL.

V usage is TRBV7-2 and J usage is TRBJ2-7; 9 positions agree with TRBD2. This CDR3 has 16 residues. CDR1 is SGHTA, CDR2 FQGNSA, per germline. The V gene end was trimmed by 2 bases and the J gene end by 3 bases; junction bases not matched to a gene: 8. CDR3 coding DNA: TGTGCCAGCAGCTTATATTCGCCGACTAGCGGCTACGAGCAGTACTTC. Encoded protein: CASSLYSPTSGYEQYF.

This clone has more than one count but fewer than ten. The chain recombines TRBV30 with TRBJ2-2, with D perhaps matching TRBD1 (7 bases). The ends were cut back, 2 bases at V and 4 bases at J, with 14 bases in the middle. The CDR3 has 15 residues. Germline lookup yields CDR1 GTSNPN and CDR2 SVGIG (reference sequence). In DNA, the CDR3 is TGTGCCTGGAGTCGAAGACAGGGAGGCACCGGGGAGCTGTTTTTT. Residues: CAWSRRQGGTGELFF. The entire variable domain, with the rest obtained from reference TRBV30 and TRBJ2-2, is as follows: SQTIHQWPATLVQPVGSPLSLECTVEGTSNPNLYWYRQAAGRGLQLLFYSVGIGQISSEVPQNLSASRPQDRQFILSSKKLLLSDSGFYLCAWSRRQGGTGELFFGEGSRLTVL.

The CDR3 is CASSPSSFESSYEQYF. The CDR3 bases are TGTGCCAGCAGCCCCAGTTCGTTCGAGTCCTCCTACGAGCAGTACTTC. The genes are TRBV7-6 and TRBJ2-7; D is undetermined. This CDR3 region has 16 residues. Germline V CDR1 and CDR2: SGHVS, FNYEAQ. Trimming took off 5 bases at V and 0 bases at J, with 17 bases between the two ends.

For this clone: This sample includes further DNA sequences coding for the same CDR3. The rearrangement uses TRBV10-3 and TRBJ1-1, with no clear D. Trimming shortened V by 0 bases and J by 7 bases, and 9 bases separated the two germline ends. CDR3 length: 13 amino acids. In germline, CDR1 is ENHRY, CDR2 SYGVKD. The CDR3 DNA reads as TGTGCCATCAGTGAGTCGGAAGTCGGTGAAGCTTTCTTT. It yields the protein CAISESEVGEAFF.

The genes are TRBV2 and TRBJ2-7, with 9 bases identical to TRBD1. V gave up 2 bases and J gave up 2 bases; unmatched junction bases: 4. CDR1 is SNHLY, CDR2 FYNNEI, per germline. The CDR3 is 15 residues long. Here the CDR3 DNA reads TGTGCCAGCAGTGAAACAGGACAGGGGCCCTACGAGCAGTACTTC. Its translation: CASSETGQGPYEQYF. Full variable domain (missing parts from reference TRBV2 and TRBJ2-7): EPEVTQTPSHQVTQMGQEVILRCVPISNHLYFYWYRQILGQKVEFLVSFYNNEISEKSEIFDDQFSVERPDGSNFTLKIRSTKLEDSAMYFCASSETGQGPYEQYFGPGTRLTVT.

The J gene is TRBJ1-2, the V gene TRBV4-1, with 9 bases that match TRBD1. The CDR3 has 16 amino acids. Germline loops: CDR1 MGHRA, CDR2 YSYEKL. Unmatched junction bases numbered 7, after V lost 0 bases and J lost 5 bases. CDR3 coding DNA: TGCGCCAGCAGCCAAGAGACAGGGGGGTTCAGTTATGGCTACACCTTC. Amino acid sequence: CASSQETGGFSYGYTF.

The chain carries TRBV6-1 and TRBJ2-1, with D possibly being TRBD1 (5 bases). The CDR3 runs to 13 residues. The germline gives CDR1 MNHNS, CDR2 SASEGT. Trimming removed 3 bases at V and 4 bases at J, with 7 bases between. DNA of the CDR3: TGTGCCAGCAGTGACAGGGTATACAATGAGCAGTTCTTC. Translating it yields CASSDRVYNEQFF.

The chain couples TRBV6-1 to TRBJ1-1, with 7 bases matching TRBD1. With 6 bases clipped from V and 3 bases from J, the junction kept 4 bases outside the gene matches. The CDR3 is 13 amino acids. Germline CDR1 reads MNHNS; CDR2 reads SASEGT. In DNA, the CDR3 is TGTGCCAGCAGGACTGACAGGGACACTGAAGCTTTCTTT. Protein: CASRTDRDTEAFF.

This rearrangement joins TRBV5-4 to TRBJ2-1, with 8 nucleotides matching TRBD2. Trimming took 6 bases from V and 7 from J; bases not matched to a gene: 12. CDR1 and CDR2 (germline): SGHNT, YYREEE (reference sequence). CDR3 size: 15 residues. The CDR3 protein is CASTASLSGMNEQFF. For the CDR3, the DNA is TGTGCCAGCACCGCGAGTCTTAGCGGGATGAATGAGCAGTTCTTC.

V usage is TRBV5-6 and J usage is TRBJ2-7; D remains unclear. Germline V gene data show CDR1 as SGHDT and CDR2 as YYEEEE. V lost 4 bases, J lost 0 bases, and 8 bases lay in between. This CDR3 region has 13 residues. The CDR3 DNA reads as TGTGCCAGCAGCCCTCCCCTCTCCTACGAGCAGTACTTC. Residues: CASSPPLSYEQYF.